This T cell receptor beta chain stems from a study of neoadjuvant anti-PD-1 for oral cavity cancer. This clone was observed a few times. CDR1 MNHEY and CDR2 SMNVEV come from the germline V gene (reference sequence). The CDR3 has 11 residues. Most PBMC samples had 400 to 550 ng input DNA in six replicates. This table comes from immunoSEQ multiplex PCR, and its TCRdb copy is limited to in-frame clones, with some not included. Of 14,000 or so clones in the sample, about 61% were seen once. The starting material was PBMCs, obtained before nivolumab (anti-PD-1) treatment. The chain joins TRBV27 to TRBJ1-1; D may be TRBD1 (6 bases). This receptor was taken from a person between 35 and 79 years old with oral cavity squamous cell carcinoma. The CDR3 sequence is CHGRGDTEAFF. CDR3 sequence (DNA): TGTCACGGAAGGGGGGACACTGAAGCTTTCTTT.